These 18 T cell receptor beta chains share one sample of origin, sequenced in a study of CD8 T cells in ankylosing spondylitis. One entry per CDR3 protein results from TCRdb running MiXCR on the 5' RACE reads. The profile shows a few hundred thousand distinct CDR3 sequences, about 20% of them singletons. General study findings and limits: A TCR beta motif of fewer than ten highly homologous variants seemed to mark ankylosing spondylitis blood.

Their antigens remain unidentified. The sample consisted of blood, either unsorted or a sorted T cell fraction (not recorded which). Receptor source: a male donor with ankylosing spondylitis.

This clonotype came up a few times. This chain joins TRBV28 and TRBJ2-5; 11 bases line up with TRBD2. V lost 2 bases, J lost 5 bases, and 7 bases stayed unmatched. Germline values: CDR1 MDHEN, CDR2 SYDVKM. This CDR3 is built from 16 residues. CDR3 sequence: CASSLHSGGARETQYF. The CDR3 DNA reads as TGTGCCAGCAGTTTACATAGCGGGGGGGCGCGGGAGACCCAGTACTTC.

In this sample, this clonotype turned up a few times. The chain links TRBV29-1 to TRBJ2-3; 9 bases agree with TRBD1. This CDR3 spans 15 amino acids. The J segment lost 10 bases and the V segment lost 0 bases, leaving 11 bases of the junction unmatched. Germline CDR1 and CDR2: SQVTM and ANQGSEA. This CDR3 is CSVEDPGQGNSAQYF. CDR3 coding DNA: TGCAGCGTTGAAGACCCGGGACAGGGAAACAGTGCGCAGTATTTT.

The chain has TRBV5-1 and TRBJ2-1, with 12 bases matching TRBD2. The germline V gene encodes CDR1 SGHRS and CDR2 YFSETQ. The CDR3 length is 17 residues. Trimming at V came to 0 bases and at J to 8 bases, leaving 9 bases not matched to a gene. CDR3 sequence: CASSLGLAGGIIYEQFF. Written as DNA, the CDR3 is TGCGCCAGCAGCTTGGGGCTAGCGGGAGGGATTATCTATGAGCAGTTCTTC.

The rearrangement links TRBV3-1 to TRBJ1-2; 8 nucleotides align to TRBD1. J lost 7 bases, V lost 5 bases, and 3 bases had no gene match. The CDR3 is made up of 12 amino acids. Looked up from germline, CDR1 is LGHDT and CDR2 is YNNKEL (reference sequence). CDR3: CASSWGQAGYTF. The CDR3 nucleotides are TGTGCCAGCAGCTGGGGACAGGCTGGCTACACCTTC.

V usage is TRBV5-1 and J usage is TRBJ2-1, with 10 bases fitting TRBD2. Trimming took 0 bases from V and 9 from J; bases not matched to a gene: 6. The CDR3 has 15 residues. In germline, CDR1 is SGHRS, CDR2 YFSETQ. The CDR3 protein is CASSLVQREGVEQFF. CDR3 sequence (DNA): TGCGCCAGCAGCTTGGTACAGCGGGAGGGAGTTGAGCAGTTCTTC.

This rearrangement joins TRBV4-1 to TRBJ1-5; D ambiguous. V lost 4 bases to trimming and J lost 7 bases, with 11 bases between them. The CDR3 contains 13 residues. The germline V gene has CDR1 MGHRA and CDR2 YSYEKL. The chain's CDR3 is CASSPDVGQPQHF. DNA for the CDR3: TGCGCCAGCAGCCCCGACGTCGGGCAGCCCCAGCATTTT.

The rearrangement joins TRBV3-1 to TRBJ1-1; a possible D gene is TRBD1 (6 bases). V was clipped by 4 bases and J by 1 base, with 13 bases between them. Looked up from germline, CDR1 is LGHDT and CDR2 is YNNKEL (reference sequence). There are 15 residues in the CDR3. The CDR3 DNA follows: TGTGCCAGCAGCCGAGTAGACAGGCCGAACACTGAAGCTTTCTTT. This encodes CASSRVDRPNTEAFF.

The chain is built from TRBV20-1 and TRBJ1-5; D is undetermined. Germline V CDR1 and CDR2: DFQATT, SNEGSKA (reference sequence). The V and J ends lost 3 bases and 0 bases respectively, with 12 bases between them. The CDR3 totals 15 residues. CDR3 protein: CSARDGRYSNQPQHF. The CDR3 coding sequence is TGCAGTGCTAGGGACGGTAGATATAGCAATCAGCCCCAGCATTTT.

This clonotype was seen more than once but under ten times. The V and J genes are TRBV11-3 and TRBJ2-1; 9 bases are shared with TRBD1. The CDR3 loop spans 15 amino acids. Germline values: CDR1 SGHNT, CDR2 YENEEA. Trimming removed 2 bases from V and 7 bases from J; junction bases left unmatched: 6. CDR3 amino acids: CASSLKQGAQNEQFF. CDR3 bases: TGTGCCAGCAGCTTAAAACAGGGGGCACAGAATGAGCAGTTCTTC.

The chain combines TRBV4-1 with TRBJ2-7; TRBD2 matches 9 bases. The J segment lost 4 bases and the V segment lost 4 bases, leaving 8 bases of the junction unmatched. Germline CDR1 reads MGHRA; CDR2 reads YSYEKL. CDR3 length: 15 residues. CDR3 bases: TGCGCCAGCAGCCTACAACTAGCGGGCCGTTACGAGCAGTACTTC. Amino acid sequence: CASSLQLAGRYEQYF.

The chain carries TRBV5-1 and TRBJ2-4, with 7 bases aligning to TRBD2. The junction had 6 bases not matched to a gene; V was cut back by 0 bases and J by 15 bases. The CDR3 length is 12 residues. Germline CDR1 is SGHRS and CDR2 is YFSETQ. The CDR3 sequence: CASSLDGRLRYF. CDR3 DNA: TGCGCCAGCAGCTTGGACGGGAGGCTTCGGTACTTC. Complete variable domain (other parts from reference TRBV5-1 and TRBJ2-4): KAGVTQTPRYLIKTRGQQVTLSCSPISGHRSVSWYQQTPGQGLQFLFEYFSETQRNKGNFPGRFSGRQFSNSRSEMNVSTLELGDSALYLCASSLDGRLRYFGAGTRLSVL.

This clonotype occurred a few times. The chain uses TRBV5-1 and TRBJ2-7, with D hard to call. V lost 2 bases, J lost 7 bases, and 13 bases lay in between. The CDR3 length is 13 residues. Germline CDR1 reads SGHRS; CDR2 reads YFSETQ. The DNA of the CDR3 is TGCGCCAGCAGCTTAAACAGTCTACGTGAGCAGTACTTC. The encoded protein is CASSLNSLREQYF.

The chain carries TRBV29-1 and TRBJ2-7, with 10 bases lining up with TRBD2. Germline V lookup: CDR1 SQVTM, CDR2 ANQGSEA. The CDR3 contains 14 residues. V lost 6 bases and J lost 2; bases outside the gene matches: 7. CDR3 in amino acids: CSVRTSGLAYEQYF. The CDR3 region has the DNA TGCAGCGTACGGACTAGCGGATTAGCCTACGAGCAGTACTTC.

This clonotype appeared a few times. The chain recombines TRBV12-3 or TRBV12-4 with TRBJ2-3; TRBD2 is a possible D gene (6 bases). V lost 5 bases, J lost 0 bases, and 18 bases lay in between. This CDR3 comprises 17 residues. The chain's CDR3 is CASSRGRGWASTDTQYF. CDR3 coding DNA: TGTGCCAGCAGTCGTGGGCGGGGTTGGGCTAGCACAGATACGCAGTATTTT.

This clonotype was observed a handful of times. This chain links TRBV11-3 with TRBJ2-7; TRBD2 is a possible D gene (5 bases). CDR1 and CDR2 from the germline V gene are SGHNT and YENEEA. This CDR3 is built from 14 residues. Trimming took off 3 bases at V and 3 bases at J, with 12 bases between the two ends. The CDR3 sequence is CASSFSEAVYEQYF. DNA for the CDR3: TGTGCCAGCAGCTTTTCGGAGGCTGTCTACGAGCAGTACTTC.

This clonotype was counted only a few times. Here the CDR3 DNA reads TGCGCCAGCAGCTTGGATCAGGGTTCTGGGGCCAACGTCCTGACTTTC. Residues: CASSLDQGSGANVLTF. This chain uses TRBV5-1 with TRBJ2-6; possible D gene TRBD1, 5 bases. The CDR3 length is 16 residues. The V gene lost 0 bases and the J gene lost 1 base, with 8 bases spanning the gap. In germline, CDR1 is SGHRS, CDR2 YFSETQ.

A few counts support this clonotype. The V gene is TRBV5-1, the J gene TRBJ1-1; D perhaps matches TRBD1 (6 bases). Trimming left V 2 bases short and J 2 bases short, with 13 bases between. This CDR3 comprises 15 residues. Germline CDR1 is SGHRS and CDR2 is YFSETQ. The CDR3 nucleotides are TGCGCCAGCAGCTTTCTCGACAGGATTAACACTGAAGCTTTCTTT. As protein: CASSFLDRINTEAFF.

The V and J genes are TRBV5-1 and TRBJ2-1, with 8 bases lining up with TRBD2. Germline CDR1 SGHRS, CDR2 YFSETQ. This CDR3 is built from 15 residues. Trimming cost V 4 bases and J 7 bases; bases outside gene matches: 10. The CDR3 nucleotides are TGCGCCAGCAGCCCACTACTAGCGGCAGGGAATGAGCAGTTCTTC. Protein product: CASSPLLAAGNEQFF.